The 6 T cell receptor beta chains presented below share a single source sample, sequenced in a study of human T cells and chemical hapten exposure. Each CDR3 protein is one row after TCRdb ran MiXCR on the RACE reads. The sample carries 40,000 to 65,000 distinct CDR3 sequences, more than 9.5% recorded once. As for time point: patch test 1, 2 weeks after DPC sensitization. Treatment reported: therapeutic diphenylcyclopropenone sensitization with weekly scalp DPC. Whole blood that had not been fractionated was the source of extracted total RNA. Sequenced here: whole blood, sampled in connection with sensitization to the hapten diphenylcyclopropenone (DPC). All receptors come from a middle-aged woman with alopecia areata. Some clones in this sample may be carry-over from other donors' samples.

The CDR3 DNA reads TGCAGCGTTTCCCGATCCGAGACAGATACGCAGTATTTT. This codes for CSVSRSETDTQYF. The chain has TRBV29-1 and TRBJ2-3; no clear D. V lost 5 bases to trimming and J lost 3 bases, with 12 bases between them. This CDR3 comprises 13 residues. The germline V gene encodes CDR1 SQVTM and CDR2 ANQGSEA.

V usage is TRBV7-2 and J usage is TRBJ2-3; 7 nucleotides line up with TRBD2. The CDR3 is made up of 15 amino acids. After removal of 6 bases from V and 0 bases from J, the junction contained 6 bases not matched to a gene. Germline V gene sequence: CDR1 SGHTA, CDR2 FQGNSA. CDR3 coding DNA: TGTGCCAGCAGACCTAGCGGTACTAGCACAGATACGCAGTATTTT. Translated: CASRPSGTSTDTQYF. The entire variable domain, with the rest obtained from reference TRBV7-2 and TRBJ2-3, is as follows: GAGVSQSPSNKVTEKGKDVELRCDPISGHTALYWYRQSLGQGLEFLIYFQGNSAPDKSGLPSDRFSAERTGGSVSTLTIQRTQQEDSAVYLCASRPSGTSTDTQYFGPGTRLTVL.

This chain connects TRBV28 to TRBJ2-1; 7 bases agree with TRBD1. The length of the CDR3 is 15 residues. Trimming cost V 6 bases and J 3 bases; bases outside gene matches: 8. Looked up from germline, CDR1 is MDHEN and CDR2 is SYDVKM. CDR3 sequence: CASRIGGLGYNEQFF. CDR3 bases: TGTGCCAGCAGAATAGGGGGCTTGGGCTACAATGAGCAGTTCTTC.

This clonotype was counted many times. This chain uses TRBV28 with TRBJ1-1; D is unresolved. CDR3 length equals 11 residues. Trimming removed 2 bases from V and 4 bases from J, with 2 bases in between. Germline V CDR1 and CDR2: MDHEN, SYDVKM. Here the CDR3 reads CASSLGTEAFF. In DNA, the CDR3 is TGTGCCAGCAGTTTAGGCACTGAAGCTTTCTTT.

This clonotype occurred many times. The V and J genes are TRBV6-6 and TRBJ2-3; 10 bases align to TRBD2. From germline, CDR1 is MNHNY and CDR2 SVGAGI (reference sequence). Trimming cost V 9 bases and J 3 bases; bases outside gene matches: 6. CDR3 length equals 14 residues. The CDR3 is CASLTSGITDTQYF. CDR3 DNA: TGTGCCAGTCTCACTAGCGGGATTACAGATACGCAGTATTTT.

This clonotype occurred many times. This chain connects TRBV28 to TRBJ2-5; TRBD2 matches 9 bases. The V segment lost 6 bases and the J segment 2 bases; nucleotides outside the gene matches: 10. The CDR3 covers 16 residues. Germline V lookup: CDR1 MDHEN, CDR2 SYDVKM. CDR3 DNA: TGTGCCAGCAGAAACGGACTAGCGCGGGGGCAAGAGACCCAGTACTTC. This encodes CASRNGLARGQETQYF.